This T cell receptor beta chain is from a study of Ad26.COV2.S vaccination and SARS-CoV-2 variants. The treatment is: about 20 received Ad26.COV2.S at low or high dose, single or two shots; about 5 received placebo; per-sample allocation not given. Following the first vaccine or placebo injection, samples were taken on day 63. Profiling relied on immunoSEQ multiplex PCR, and the TCRdb table lists in-frame clones only, not all of them. The sample lists 400,000 or so clones; more than 85% were seen once. The CDR3 is made up of 15 amino acids. The germline V gene has CDR1 KGHSH and CDR2 LQKENI. The J segment lost 1 base and the V segment lost 1 base, leaving 2 bases of the junction unmatched. Study results and limitations: Possibly, TCR breadth and depth analyses underestimated total T cell responses.

As regards this clone: Its specificity is unknown.

This receptor was obtained from a person between 18 and 65 years old who received the Ad26.COV2.S COVID-19 vaccine or a placebo. The gene calls are TRBV18 and TRBJ1-1; TRBD1 agrees at 8 bases. Sample: peripheral blood, taken in a trial of Ad26.COV2.S vaccine versus placebo. CDR3 in DNA: TGTGCCAGCTCACCACTGGGACAGGCGAACACTGAAGCTTTCTTT. It encodes CASSPLGQANTEAFF. Variable domain in full (rest from reference TRBV18 and TRBJ1-1): NAGVMQNPRHLVRRRGQEARLRCSPMKGHSHVYWYRQLPEEGLKFMVYLQKENIIDESGMPKERFSAEFPKEGPSILRIQQVVRGDSAAYFCASSPLGQANTEAFFGQGTRLTVV.